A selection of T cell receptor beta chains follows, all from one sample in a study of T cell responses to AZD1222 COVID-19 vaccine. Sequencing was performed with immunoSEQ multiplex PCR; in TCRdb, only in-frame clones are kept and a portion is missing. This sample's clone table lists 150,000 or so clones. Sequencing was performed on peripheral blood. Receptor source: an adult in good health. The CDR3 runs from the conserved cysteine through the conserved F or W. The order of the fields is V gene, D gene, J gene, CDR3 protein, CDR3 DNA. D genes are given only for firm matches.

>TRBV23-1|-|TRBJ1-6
CASSQYWWGPRGGNSPLHF
TGCGCCAGCAGTCAGTATTGGTGGGGCCCGCGGGGGGGCAATTCACCCCTCCACTTT
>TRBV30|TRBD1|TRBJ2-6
CAWSPTGDSGANVLTF
TGTGCCTGGAGTCCGACAGGGGACTCTGGGGCCAACGTCCTGACTTTC
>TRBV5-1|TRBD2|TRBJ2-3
CASTSLAGGYTDTQYF
TGCGCCAGCACTTCCCTAGCGGGGGGGTACACAGATACGCAGTATTTT
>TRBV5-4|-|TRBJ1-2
CASSLIGRTGYGYTF
TGTGCCAGCAGCTTGATAGGACGGACCGGGTATGGCTACACCTTC
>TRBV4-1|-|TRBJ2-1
CASSQSTGYNEQFF
TGCGCCAGCAGCCAATCAACAGGTTACAATGAGCAGTTCTTC
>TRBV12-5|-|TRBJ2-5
CASGFEGRETQYF
TGTGCTAGTGGTTTTGAGGGCAGGGAGACCCAGTACTTC
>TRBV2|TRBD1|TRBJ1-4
CASGTGQNNEKLFF
TGTGCCAGCGGAACGGGACAGAATAATGAAAAACTGTTTTTT
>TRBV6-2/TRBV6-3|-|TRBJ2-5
CASSPSRRGAKEETQYF
TGTGCCAGCAGCCCTTCGCGGAGAGGGGCCAAGGAAGAGACCCAGTACTTC
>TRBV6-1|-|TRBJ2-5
CASSEVAQETQYF
TGTGCCAGCAGTGAAGTGGCTCAAGAGACCCAGTACTTC
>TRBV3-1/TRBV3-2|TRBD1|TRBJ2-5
CASSIRQGAETQYF
TGTGCCAGCAGCATCCGACAGGGGGCCGAGACCCAGTACTTC
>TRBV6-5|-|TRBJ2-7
CASRPTGGEQYF
TGTGCCAGCAGACCCACGGGCGGCGAGCAGTACTTC